This TCR beta chain was observed in a study of blood T cell repertoires in COVID-19. About the research overall: PBMCs, B-cell-depleted T cells, or T cells provided the cDNA or gDNA that made up the material.

Sequencing was performed with immunoSEQ multiplex PCR; in TCRdb, only in-frame clones are kept and a portion is missing. In the table there are approximately 78,000 clones, 88% of which are singletons. Germline CDR1 SGHAT, CDR2 FQNNGV. V lost 5 bases, J lost 1 base, and 8 bases lay in between. The CDR3 contains 13 residues. The sequencing input was peripheral blood. The genes are TRBV11-2 and TRBJ1-1; D gene ambiguous. The clonotype originates from a man in his forties or fifties with acute or convalescent COVID-19. The CDR3 nucleotides read TGTGCCAGCAGCCCCACGGGGAACACTGAAGCTTTCTTT. Translating gives CASSPTGNTEAFF.